This T cell receptor (beta chain) was identified during a study of T cell responses to AZD1222 COVID-19 vaccine. The ends lost 1 base at V and 6 bases at J; junction bases unmatched: 12. Germline CDR1 is LNHDA and CDR2 is SQIVND (reference sequence). This CDR3 contains 17 residues. Data came from immunoSEQ multiplex PCR; TCRdb stores just in-frame clones and leaves some out. Of roughly 160,000 clones in the sample, roughly 92% are singletons; the top ten hold more than 1.5%. This clone appeared a few times. The chain is built from TRBV19 and TRBJ2-1; TRBD2 matches 7 bases. The sample here was peripheral blood, taken on day 0 of AZD1222 vaccination. The receptor's source is an adult in good health. The CDR3 DNA reads TGTGCCAGTAGTATAGCTCTAGTTGGGCTAGCGGCCAATGAGCAGTTCTTC. Amino acid sequence: CASSIALVGLAANEQFF.